Listed below are T cell receptor beta chains from one sample, sequenced in a study of cytomegalovirus exposure and HLA in healthy donors. The method was immunoSEQ multiplex PCR; TCRdb's version includes in-frame clones alone and lacks a portion of them. The repertoire consists of hundreds of thousands of clones, with approximately 85% occurring once and the leading ten covering roughly 0.24%. Sequenced input: PBMCs. These receptors were taken from a girl aged 2-15 years in good health and CMV-seronegative. CDR3s include the opening cysteine and the closing phenylalanine or tryptophan. Fields, in order: clone size, D gene, J gene, V gene, CDR3 length, CDR3 protein, CDR3 DNA. A D gene is named only where the DNA matches it firmly. Not all rows give a size; the values are once, few, many and, for expanded clones, a class.

-,-,TRBJ2-2,TRBV4-2,15,CASSSRGYLGGELFF,TGTGCCAGCAGCTCCCGAGGATACCTCGGCGGGGAGCTGTTTTTT
-,-,TRBJ2-3,TRBV7-6,17,CASSSIVSGKSALTQYF,TGTGCCAGCAGCTCGATAGTCTCCGGGAAATCCGCCCTTACGCAGTATTTT
-,-,TRBJ2-7,TRBV5-6,19,CASSLAGTSFRLDSYEQYF,TGTGCCAGCAGCTTGGCCGGGACATCTTTTAGGCTTGACTCCTACGAGCAGTACTTC
-,TRBD1,TRBJ1-1,TRBV5-1,18,CASSLWGGSGTGGPEAFF,TGCGCCAGCAGCTTGTGGGGGGGATCCGGGACAGGTGGCCCTGAAGCTTTCTTT
once,TRBD2,TRBJ2-3,TRBV7-9,16,CASIELAGTSTDTQYF,TGTGCCAGCATCGAACTAGCGGGGACCAGCACAGATACGCAGTATTTT
-,-,TRBJ1-4,TRBV15,14,CATSREDRNPGLFF,TGTGCCACCAGCAGAGAGGACAGAAATCCGGGACTGTTTTTT
-,TRBD2,TRBJ2-7,TRBV5-4,13,CASNWGGEDEQYF,TGTGCCAGCAACTGGGGGGGAGAGGACGAGCAGTACTTC
-,-,TRBJ1-2,TRBV29-1,17,CSVEGRTRGPILYGYTF,TGCAGCGTTGAAGGTCGCACAAGGGGCCCGATACTCTATGGCTACACCTTC
once,TRBD2,TRBJ2-5,TRBV5-6,15,CASSLLGLAIETQYF,TGTGCCAGCAGCTTACTGGGACTAGCAATTGAGACCCAGTACTTC
-,-,TRBJ2-7,TRBV27,17,CASSRVRDPGGSYEQYF,TGTGCCAGCAGTCGAGTAAGGGACCCCGGGGGTAGCTACGAGCAGTACTTC
-,TRBD2,TRBJ2-5,TRBV19,14,CASSNPGGSVTQYF,TGTGCCAGTAGTAACCCCGGGGGGAGTGTGACCCAGTACTTC
few,TRBD1,TRBJ1-4,TRBV6-5,14,CASKMTGMDEKLFF,TGTGCCAGCAAGATGACAGGGATGGATGAAAAACTGTTTTTT
few,TRBD1,TRBJ1-5,TRBV6-1,15,CASSEGQMGYQPQHF,TGTGCCAGCAGTGAGGGACAGATGGGGTATCAGCCCCAGCATTTT
-,TRBD2,TRBJ2-1,TRBV6-5,16,CASSYSSPRGGTKQFF,TGTGCCAGCAGTTACTCGTCACCACGGGGGGGCACTAAGCAGTTCTTC
-,TRBD2,TRBJ2-3,TRBV5-1,16,CASSSSGRAFTDTQYF,TGCGCCAGCAGCTCTAGCGGGAGGGCGTTCACAGATACGCAGTATTTT
-,-,TRBJ2-1,TRBV19,17,CASSPRPQGGAYNEQFF,TGTGCCAGTAGTCCTCGTCCCCAGGGGGGAGCGTACAATGAGCAGTTCTTC
-,-,TRBJ2-7,TRBV6-5,13,CACRDTSSYEQYF,TGTGCCTGTAGGGACACGAGCTCCTACGAGCAGTACTTC
-,TRBD2,TRBJ2-3,TRBV9,17,CASSVGGSGGVTDTQYF,TGTGCCAGCAGCGTAGGGGGTAGCGGGGGGGTTACAGATACGCAGTATTTT
-,-,TRBJ1-4,TRBV6-6,14,CASSVDSLNEKLFF,TGTGCCAGCAGTGTGGACAGCCTTAATGAAAAACTGTTTTTT
-,-,TRBJ1-2,TRBV5-4,12,CASSLPVSGYTF,TGTGCCAGCAGCTTGCCGGTGTCCGGCTACACCTTC
-,TRBD1,TRBJ2-6,TRBV30,18,CAWSVSWQGASGANVLTF,TGTGCCTGGAGTGTATCCTGGCAGGGGGCATCTGGGGCCAACGTCCTGACTTTC
-,TRBD1,TRBJ2-3,TRBV4-2,13,CASRQGGSDTQYF,TGTGCCAGCAGACAGGGGGGCTCAGATACGCAGTATTTT
-,-,TRBJ2-7,TRBV14,14,CASSQVGLRWEQYF,TGTGCCAGCAGCCAAGTCGGGTTGCGTTGGGAGCAGTACTTC
-,TRBD1,TRBJ2-7,TRBV7-8,17,CASSLFWTGGLEYEQYF,TGTGCCAGCAGCTTGTTTTGGACAGGGGGCTTGGAATACGAGCAGTACTTC
-,TRBD2,TRBJ2-2,TRBV9,15,CASSIAGVNIGELFF,TGTGCCAGCAGCATAGCGGGAGTTAATATCGGGGAGCTGTTTTTT
-,TRBD1,TRBJ2-7,TRBV4-1,16,CASSQDRGTGLYEQYF,TGCGCCAGCAGCCAAGATCGGGGGACAGGGTTGTACGAGCAGTACTTC
-,-,TRBJ1-3,TRBV6-5,15,CASSYGRGNGNTIYF,TGTGCCAGCAGTTACGGCAGGGGAAATGGAAACACCATATATTTT
-,-,TRBJ1-4,TRBV14,14,CASSHGATNEKLFF,TGTGCCAGCAGCCACGGAGCAACTAATGAAAAACTGTTTTTT
few,-,TRBJ1-5,TRBV6-6,13,CASDPGGNQPQHF,TGTGCCAGCGATCCCGGGGGCAATCAGCCCCAGCATTTT
-,TRBD1,TRBJ1-2,TRBV6-5,15,CASSPTEGAKYGYTF,TGTGCCAGCAGCCCTACGGAGGGGGCGAAGTATGGCTACACCTTC
once,-,TRBJ1-2,TRBV6-1,13,CASSDQGTYGYTF,TGTGCCAGCAGTGACCAGGGTACCTATGGCTACACCTTC
-,-,TRBJ2-3,TRBV7-9,14,CASSAGGRTDTQYF,TGTGCCAGCAGCGCCGGAGGGAGAACAGATACGCAGTATTTT
-,TRBD1,TRBJ1-3,TRBV27,16,CASSAGTGFSGNTIYF,TGTGCCAGCAGTGCCGGGACAGGGTTTTCTGGAAACACCATATATTTT
-,TRBD1,TRBJ2-7,TRBV7-3,15,CASSSSGTGPYEQYF,TGTGCCAGCAGCTCATCCGGGACAGGACCCTACGAGCAGTACTTC
-,-,TRBJ1-1,TRBV19,12,CASSRGGLEAFF,TGTGCCAGTAGCCGCGGGGGGTTGGAAGCTTTCTTT
-,-,TRBJ2-7,TRBV7-9,12,CASSFILDEQYF,TGTGCCAGCAGCTTTATCTTAGACGAGCAGTACTTC
-,-,TRBJ1-3,TRBV6-1,14,CASSGSRSGNTIYF,TGTGCCAGCAGTGGAAGCCGCTCTGGAAACACCATATATTTT
-,TRBD2,TRBJ2-5,TRBV7-9,15,CASSTRLAGVETQYF,TGTGCCAGCAGCACTCGACTAGCGGGAGTTGAGACCCAGTACTTC
-,TRBD1,TRBJ2-3,TRBV2,14,CARAGGRKTDTQYF,TGTGCCAGGGCAGGGGGCCGGAAAACAGATACGCAGTATTTT